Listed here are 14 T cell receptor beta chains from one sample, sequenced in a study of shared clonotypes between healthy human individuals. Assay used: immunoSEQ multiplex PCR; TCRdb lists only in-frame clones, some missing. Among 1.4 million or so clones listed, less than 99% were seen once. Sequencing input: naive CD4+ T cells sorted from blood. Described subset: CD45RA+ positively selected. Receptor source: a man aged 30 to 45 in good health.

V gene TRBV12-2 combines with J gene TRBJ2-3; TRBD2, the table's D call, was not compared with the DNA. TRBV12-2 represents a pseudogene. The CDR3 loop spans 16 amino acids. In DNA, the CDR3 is TGTGCAAGTCGCTTAGCACTAGCGACAAGCACAGATACGCAGTATTTT. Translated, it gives CASRLALATSTDTQYF.

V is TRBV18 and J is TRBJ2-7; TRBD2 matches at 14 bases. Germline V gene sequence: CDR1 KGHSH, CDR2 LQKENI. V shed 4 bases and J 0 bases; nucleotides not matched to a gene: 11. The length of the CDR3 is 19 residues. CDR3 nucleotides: TGTGCCAGCTCACACTCCGCGACTAGCGGGAGGGCAATCTCCTACGAGCAGTACTTC. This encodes CASSHSATSGRAISYEQYF.

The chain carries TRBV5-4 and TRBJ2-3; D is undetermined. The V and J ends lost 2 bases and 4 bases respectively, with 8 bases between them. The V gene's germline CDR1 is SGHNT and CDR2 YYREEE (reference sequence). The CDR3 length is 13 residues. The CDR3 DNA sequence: TGTGCCAGCAGCTTTGAGTTCGCAGATACGCAGTATTTT. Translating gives CASSFEFADTQYF. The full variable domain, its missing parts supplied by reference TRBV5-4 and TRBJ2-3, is ETGVTQSPTHLIKTRGQQVTLRCSSQSGHNTVSWYQQALGQGPQFIFQYYREEENGRGNFPPRFSGLQFPNYSSELNVNALELDDSALYLCASSFEFADTQYFGPGTRLTVL.

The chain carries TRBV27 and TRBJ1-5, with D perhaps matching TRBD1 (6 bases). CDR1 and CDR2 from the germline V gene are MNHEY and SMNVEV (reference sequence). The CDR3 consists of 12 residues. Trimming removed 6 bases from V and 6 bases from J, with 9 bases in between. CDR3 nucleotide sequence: TGTGCCAGCAGCCGAGGGGGTCAGCCCCAGCATTTT. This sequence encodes CASSRGGQPQHF.

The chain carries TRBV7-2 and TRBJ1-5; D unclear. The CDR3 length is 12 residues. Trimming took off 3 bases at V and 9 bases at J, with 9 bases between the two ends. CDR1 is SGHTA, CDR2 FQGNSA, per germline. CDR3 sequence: CASSFPRRPQHF. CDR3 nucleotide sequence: TGTGCCAGCAGCTTCCCCAGGCGGCCCCAGCATTTT.

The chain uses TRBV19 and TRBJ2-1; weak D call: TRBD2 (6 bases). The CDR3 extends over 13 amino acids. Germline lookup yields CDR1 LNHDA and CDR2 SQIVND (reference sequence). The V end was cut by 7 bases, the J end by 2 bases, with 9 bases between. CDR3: CASTAGPYNEQFF. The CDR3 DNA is TGTGCCAGTACGGCGGGGCCCTACAATGAGCAGTTCTTC. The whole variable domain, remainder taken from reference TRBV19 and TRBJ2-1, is DGGITQSPKYLFRKEGQNVTLSCEQNLNHDAMYWYRQDPGQGLRLIYYSQIVNDFQKGDIAEGYSVSREKKESFPLTVTSAQKNPTAFYLCASTAGPYNEQFFGPGTRLTVL.

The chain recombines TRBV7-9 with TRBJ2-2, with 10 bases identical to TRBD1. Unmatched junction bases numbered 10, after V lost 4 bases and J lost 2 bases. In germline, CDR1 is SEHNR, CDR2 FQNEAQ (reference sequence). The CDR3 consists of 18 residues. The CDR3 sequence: CASSSLWGQGFNTGELFF. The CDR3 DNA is TGTGCCAGCAGCTCCCTATGGGGACAGGGGTTTAACACCGGGGAGCTGTTTTTT.

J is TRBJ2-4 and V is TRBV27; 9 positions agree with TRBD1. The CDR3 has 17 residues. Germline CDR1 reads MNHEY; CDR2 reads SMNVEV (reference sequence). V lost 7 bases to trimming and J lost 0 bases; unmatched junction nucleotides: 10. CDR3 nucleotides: TGTGCCAGCAAGCGGGACAGGGAACTCCTAGCCAAAAACATTCAGTACTTC. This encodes CASKRDRELLAKNIQYF.

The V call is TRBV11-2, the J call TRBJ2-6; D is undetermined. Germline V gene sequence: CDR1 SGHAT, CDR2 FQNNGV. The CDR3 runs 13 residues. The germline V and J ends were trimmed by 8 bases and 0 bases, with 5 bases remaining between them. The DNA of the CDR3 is TGTGCCAGCGCAAGCTCTGGGGCCAACGTCCTGACTTTC. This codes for CASASSGANVLTF.

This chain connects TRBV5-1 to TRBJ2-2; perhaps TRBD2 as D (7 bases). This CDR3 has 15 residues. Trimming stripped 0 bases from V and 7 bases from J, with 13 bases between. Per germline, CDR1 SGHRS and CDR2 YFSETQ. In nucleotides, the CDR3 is TGCGCCAGCAGCTTGGACCGCGGGGGCGACGGGGAGCTGTTTTTT. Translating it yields CASSLDRGGDGELFF.

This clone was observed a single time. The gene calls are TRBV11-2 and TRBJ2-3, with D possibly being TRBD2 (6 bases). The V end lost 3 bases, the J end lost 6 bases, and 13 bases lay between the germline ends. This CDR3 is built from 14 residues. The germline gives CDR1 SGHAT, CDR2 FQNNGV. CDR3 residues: CASSLTSNRDTQYF. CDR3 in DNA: TGTGCCAGCAGCTTGACTAGTAACAGGGATACGCAGTATTTT. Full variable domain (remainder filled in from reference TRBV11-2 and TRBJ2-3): EAGVAQSPRYKIIEKRQSVAFWCNPISGHATLYWYQQILGQGPKLLIQFQNNGVVDDSQLPKDRFSAERLKGVDSTLKIQPAKLEDSAVYLCASSLTSNRDTQYFGPGTRLTVL.

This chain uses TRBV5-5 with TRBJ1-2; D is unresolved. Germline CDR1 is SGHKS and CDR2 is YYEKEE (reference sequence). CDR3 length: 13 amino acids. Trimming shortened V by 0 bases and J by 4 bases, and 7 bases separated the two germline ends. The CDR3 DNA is TGTGCCAGCAGCTTGGAGGATGTCTATGGCTACACCTTC. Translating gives CASSLEDVYGYTF. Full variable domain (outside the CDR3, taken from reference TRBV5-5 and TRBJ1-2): DAGVTQSPTHLIKTRGQQVTLRCSPISGHKSVSWYQQVLGQGPQFIFQYYEKEERGRGNFPDRFSARQFPNYSSELNVNALLLGDSALYLCASSLEDVYGYTFGSGTRLTVV.

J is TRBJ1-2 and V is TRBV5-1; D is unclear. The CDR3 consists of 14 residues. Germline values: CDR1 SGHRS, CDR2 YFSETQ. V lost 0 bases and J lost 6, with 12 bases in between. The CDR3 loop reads CASSLDFGENGYTF. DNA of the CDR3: TGCGCCAGCAGCTTGGATTTCGGGGAGAATGGCTACACCTTC.

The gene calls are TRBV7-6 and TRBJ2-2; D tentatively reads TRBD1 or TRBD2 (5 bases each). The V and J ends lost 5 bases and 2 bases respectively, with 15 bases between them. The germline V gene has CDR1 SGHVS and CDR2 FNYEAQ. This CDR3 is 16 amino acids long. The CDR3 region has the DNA TGTGCCAGCAGCCCTTGGATTGGGACCAACACCGGGGAGCTGTTTTTT. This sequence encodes CASSPWIGTNTGELFF.